Listed below are T cell receptor beta chains from one sample, sequenced in a study of CD8 T cells in Susac syndrome. MiXCR, applied by TCRdb to the immunoSEQ multiplex PCR reads, yields one record per CDR3 protein. Of some 200,000 distinct CDR3 sequences in the sample, roughly 92% were seen once. Sequencing used CD8+ T cells from PBMCs. These TCRs come from a human donor with multiple sclerosis. The CDR3 runs from the conserved cysteine through the conserved F or W. A D gene is named only where the DNA matches it firmly. Rows give clone size only sometimes, using once, few, many, or a class for an expanded clone.

D	V	size	J	CDR3	DNA
-	TRBV12-3/TRBV12-4	-	TRBJ1-5	CASSFRFNQPQHF	TGTGCCAGCAGTTTCAGATTCAATCAGCCCCAGCATTTT
-	TRBV29-1	-	TRBJ1-2	CSVVEGFLYGYTF	TGCAGCGTTGTGGAGGGGTTCCTCTATGGCTACACCTTC
TRBD2	TRBV5-1	-	TRBJ2-5	CASSLVGPSGSETQYF	TGCGCCAGCAGCTTGGTGGGACCTAGCGGGAGTGAGACCCAGTACTTC
TRBD1	TRBV7-3	-	TRBJ2-2	CASSLQGAGELFF	TGTGCCAGCAGCTTACAGGGGGCCGGGGAGCTGTTTTTT
-	TRBV12-3/TRBV12-4	once	TRBJ2-1	CASSLAGGLVNEQFF	TGTGCCAGCAGTTTAGCGGGGGGGCTAGTAAATGAGCAGTTCTTC
-	TRBV5-4	-	TRBJ1-1	CASSLPADTEAFF	TGTGCCAGCAGCTTGCCGGCCGACACTGAAGCTTTCTTT
TRBD2	TRBV27	-	TRBJ2-7	CASSLVAGLTYEQYF	TGTGCCAGCAGTTTGGTAGCGGGGTTAACCTACGAGCAGTACTTC
-	TRBV5-6	-	TRBJ2-1	CASSLTPRTAEQFF	TGTGCCAGCAGCTTGACCCCTAGGACGGCTGAGCAGTTCTTC
-	TRBV7-6	-	TRBJ2-7	CASSPTQGHEQYF	TGTGCCAGCAGCCCCACACAGGGCCACGAGCAGTACTTC
-	TRBV20-1	-	TRBJ2-7	CSAIRSGQFYEQYF	TGCAGTGCTATCCGGTCAGGTCAATTCTACGAGCAGTACTTC
TRBD2	TRBV3-1	-	TRBJ2-5	CASSQDVGGLEATQYF	TGTGCCAGCAGCCAAGATGTCGGGGGACTAGAAGCGACCCAGTACTTC
-	TRBV15	-	TRBJ1-2	CATSSRADHGYTF	TGTGCCACCAGCAGCAGGGCCGATCATGGCTACACCTTC
-	TRBV7-9	-	TRBJ2-3	CASSSLGARITDTQYF	TGTGCCAGCAGCTCACTAGGAGCCAGAATCACAGATACGCAGTATTTT